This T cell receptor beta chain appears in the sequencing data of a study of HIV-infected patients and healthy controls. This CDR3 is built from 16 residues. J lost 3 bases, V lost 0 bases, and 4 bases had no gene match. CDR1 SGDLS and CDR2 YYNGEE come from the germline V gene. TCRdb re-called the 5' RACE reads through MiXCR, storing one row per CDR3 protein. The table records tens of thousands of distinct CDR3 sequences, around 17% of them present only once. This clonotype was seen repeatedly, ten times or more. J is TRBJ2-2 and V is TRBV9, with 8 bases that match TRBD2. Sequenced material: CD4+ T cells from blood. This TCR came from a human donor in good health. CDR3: CASSVGTSGDTGELFF. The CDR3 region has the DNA TGTGCCAGCAGCGTAGGCACTAGCGGAGACACCGGGGAGCTGTTTTTT.